Shown below are 3 T cell receptor beta chains from a single sample sequenced in a study of shared clonotypes between healthy human individuals. Generated by immunoSEQ multiplex PCR, the TCRdb table keeps only in-frame clones and is missing some. The sample lists about 2.1 million clones, over 85% occurring once. The naive CD8 subset, CD45RO-negative cells positively selected for CCR7, excluded terminally differentiated effector memory CD45RA+ cells. Material for sequencing was naive CD8+ T cells from PBMCs. The receptors were gathered from a man aged 18 to 30 in good health. Some clones in this sample may be carry-over from other donors' samples.

Notes on this clone: In the same sample, other DNA sequences code for this CDR3. The rearrangement links TRBV4-3 to TRBJ2-7; D is possibly TRBD1 (5 bases). The CDR3 spans 14 residues. V shed 1 base and J shed 1 base, with 8 bases lying between them. Germline-derived CDR1 and CDR2 are LGHNA and YSLEER. CDR3 region: CASSQGQHSYEQYF. CDR3 nucleotides: TGCGCCAGCAGCCAAGGACAGCATTCCTACGAGCAGTACTTC.

This chain uses TRBV15 with TRBJ2-5; 9 nucleotides agree with TRBD1. The V segment lost 8 bases and the J segment 3 bases; nucleotides outside the gene matches: 1. The germline gives CDR1 LNHNV, CDR2 YYDKDF (reference sequence). The length of the CDR3 is 12 residues. The DNA for the CDR3 is TGTGCCACCGGGGACAGGGAAGAGACCCAGTACTTC. It translates to CATGDREETQYF. The full variable domain, with the rest looked up from reference TRBV15 and TRBJ2-5, is DAMVIQNPRYQVTQFGKPVTLSCSQTLNHNVMYWYQQKSSQAPKLLFHYYDKDFNNEADTPDNFQSRRPNTSFCFLDIRSPGLGDTAMYLCATGDREETQYFGPGTRLLVL.

The rearrangement joins TRBV7-9 to TRBJ2-3; D remains ambiguous. V was trimmed by 5 bases and J by 6 bases, leaving 18 bases between them. The CDR3 runs to 15 residues. Germline lookup yields CDR1 SEHNR and CDR2 FQNEAQ (reference sequence). The CDR3 coding sequence is TGTGCCAGCAGCCTATCTGACTCACTATTCGATACGCAGTATTTT. This encodes CASSLSDSLFDTQYF.